This T cell receptor (beta chain) originates from a study of T cell changes during pregnancy in multiple sclerosis. The germline V gene has CDR1 SEHNR and CDR2 FQNEAQ (reference sequence). This CDR3 has 13 residues. J was trimmed by 2 bases and V by 7 bases; bases with no gene match: 3. The method was immunoSEQ multiplex PCR; TCRdb's version includes in-frame clones alone and lacks a portion of them. The table has approximately 89,000 clones, around 94% seen once. The sequence was obtained from a female donor with multiple sclerosis, enrolled in a pregnancy study. This chain links TRBV7-9 with TRBJ2-7; TRBD2 matches at 9 bases. Material: peripheral blood, obtained in the third trimester of pregnancy. The CDR3 DNA sequence: TGTGCCAGCACAGCTAGCGGGGCCTACGAGCAGTACTTC. Its translation: CASTASGAYEQYF.